The rows below give T cell receptor beta chains drawn from one sample of a study of CD8 T cells in ankylosing spondylitis. Via MiXCR, TCRdb re-called the 5' RACE reads, giving one row per CDR3 protein. The sample lists 500,000 or so distinct CDR3 sequences; about 5% were seen once. Sequenced input: blood, either unsorted or a sorted T cell fraction (not recorded which). These receptors came from a male donor with ankylosing spondylitis. CDR3s include the opening cysteine and the closing phenylalanine or tryptophan. The order of the fields is clone size, J gene, V gene, D gene, CDR3 DNA, CDR3 protein. The D gene is left open where the match is weak. Rows may omit the clone size; those that give it use once, few, many or a size class.

clone size: few; J gene: TRBJ2-5; V gene: TRBV18; D gene: -; CDR3 DNA: TGTGCCAGCTCACCAACTGACAGGTTGGAGACCCAGTACTTC; CDR3 protein: CASSPTDRLETQYF
clone size: -; J gene: TRBJ2-6; V gene: TRBV28; D gene: TRBD1; CDR3 DNA: TGTGCCAGCAGTCTACAGGGGCTTCGGCTCTCTGGGGCCAACGTCCTGACTTTC; CDR3 protein: CASSLQGLRLSGANVLTF
clone size: many; J gene: TRBJ2-7; V gene: TRBV7-2; D gene: -; CDR3 DNA: TGTGCCAGCAGCTTAGGACAGAATAGGGTCTACGAGCAGTACTTC; CDR3 protein: CASSLGQNRVYEQYF
clone size: many; J gene: TRBJ2-1; V gene: TRBV6-5; D gene: -; CDR3 DNA: TGTGCCAGCAGTTACCAGGGGATTGCGTTCTTC; CDR3 protein: CASSYQGIAFF
clone size: few; J gene: TRBJ2-7; V gene: TRBV28; D gene: TRBD2; CDR3 DNA: TGTGCCAGCAGTCTGGGGCGGGAGCTCTACGAGCAGTACTTC; CDR3 protein: CASSLGRELYEQYF
clone size: -; J gene: TRBJ2-7; V gene: TRBV14; D gene: -; CDR3 DNA: TGTGCCAGCAGCCAAACAGGAACCTACGAGCAGTACTTC; CDR3 protein: CASSQTGTYEQYF
clone size: -; J gene: TRBJ2-7; V gene: TRBV12-3/TRBV12-4; D gene: -; CDR3 DNA: TGTGCCAGCAGTTTTTGGGAAGGAGACGAGCAGTACTTC; CDR3 protein: CASSFWEGDEQYF
clone size: many; J gene: TRBJ1-1; V gene: TRBV9; D gene: -; CDR3 DNA: TGCGCCAGCAGCGTGGACGGGAACACTGAAGCTTTCTTT; CDR3 protein: CASSVDGNTEAFF
clone size: many; J gene: TRBJ1-1; V gene: TRBV4-3; D gene: -; CDR3 DNA: TGCGCCAGCAGCCAAGATCGGGGCGGCATGAACACTGAAGCTTTCTTT; CDR3 protein: CASSQDRGGMNTEAFF
clone size: many; J gene: TRBJ2-3; V gene: TRBV24-1; D gene: TRBD2; CDR3 DNA: TGTGCCACCCAACTAGCGGGAAGCACAGATACGCAGTATTTT; CDR3 protein: CATQLAGSTDTQYF
clone size: many; J gene: TRBJ2-1; V gene: TRBV15; D gene: -; CDR3 DNA: TGTGCCACCTCGGATCAAAGATTCAATGAGCAGTTCTTC; CDR3 protein: CATSDQRFNEQFF
clone size: few; J gene: TRBJ2-5; V gene: TRBV5-6; D gene: TRBD1; CDR3 DNA: TGTGCCAGCAGCGAGGTAGGGGACAGGGAGGCGGAGACCCAGTACTTC; CDR3 protein: CASSEVGDREAETQYF
clone size: -; J gene: TRBJ2-1; V gene: TRBV5-4; D gene: -; CDR3 DNA: TGTGCCAGCAGCTTCCGGCTCCTCTGCTACAATGAGCAGTTCTTC; CDR3 protein: CASSFRLLCYNEQFF
clone size: -; J gene: TRBJ1-6; V gene: TRBV20-1; D gene: -; CDR3 DNA: TGCAGTGCCCCCCGAGAGGACGGCCCTGATAATTCACCCCTCCACTTT; CDR3 protein: CSAPREDGPDNSPLHF
clone size: -; J gene: TRBJ2-5; V gene: TRBV10-2; D gene: -; CDR3 DNA: TGCGCCAGCAGTGAGTCGAGAAGGAAGGCTGGGACCCAGTACTTC; CDR3 protein: CASSESRRKAGTQYF
clone size: many; J gene: TRBJ1-1; V gene: TRBV12-3/TRBV12-4; D gene: -; CDR3 DNA: TGTGCCAGCACCCCGACAGCCCACACTGAAGCTTTCTTT; CDR3 protein: CASTPTAHTEAFF
clone size: many; J gene: TRBJ2-1; V gene: TRBV4-3; D gene: TRBD2; CDR3 DNA: TGCGCCAGCAGCCAAGATAGTCGCGGGAGCTCCTACAATGAGCAGTTCTTC; CDR3 protein: CASSQDSRGSSYNEQFF
clone size: many; J gene: TRBJ2-3; V gene: TRBV20-1; D gene: -; CDR3 DNA: TGCAGTGCTAGACGAGGAACTAGCACAGATACGCAGTATTTT; CDR3 protein: CSARRGTSTDTQYF
clone size: many; J gene: TRBJ2-7; V gene: TRBV7-2; D gene: -; CDR3 DNA: TGTGCCAGCAGCTTGGGGGGACAGGAGCAGTACTTC; CDR3 protein: CASSLGGQEQYF
clone size: many; J gene: TRBJ1-5; V gene: TRBV20-1; D gene: -; CDR3 DNA: TGCAGTGCTAGTGGCAGGTCAAATCAGCCCCAGCATTTT; CDR3 protein: CSASGRSNQPQHF
clone size: many; J gene: TRBJ2-1; V gene: TRBV3-1; D gene: TRBD2; CDR3 DNA: TGTGCCAGCAGTCGCCCGGGACTAAGACAGTTCTTC; CDR3 protein: CASSRPGLRQFF
clone size: -; J gene: TRBJ2-2; V gene: TRBV5-3; D gene: -; CDR3 DNA: TGTGCCATGGGCCCTGGACTCTTCTGCCACGGGGAGCTGTTTTTT; CDR3 protein: CAMGPGLFCHGELFF
clone size: few; J gene: TRBJ2-5; V gene: TRBV2; D gene: -; CDR3 DNA: TGTGCCAGCGGTACAGGGTACCAAGAGACCCAGTACTTC; CDR3 protein: CASGTGYQETQYF
clone size: many; J gene: TRBJ1-3; V gene: TRBV6-5; D gene: -; CDR3 DNA: TGTGCCAGCAGTTACTCGAGTCCACACCTCAACTCTGGAAACACCATATATTTT; CDR3 protein: CASSYSSPHLNSGNTIYF
clone size: many; J gene: TRBJ2-1; V gene: TRBV4-2; D gene: TRBD2; CDR3 DNA: TGTGCCAGCAGCCAGGGGACTAGCGCTTTGAGCTCCTACAATGAGCAGTTCTTC; CDR3 protein: CASSQGTSALSSYNEQFF
clone size: many; J gene: TRBJ2-7; V gene: TRBV18; D gene: -; CDR3 DNA: TGTGCCAGCTCACTCCGACAGGACGGCGAGCAGTACTTC; CDR3 protein: CASSLRQDGEQYF
clone size: many; J gene: TRBJ2-2; V gene: TRBV12-3/TRBV12-4; D gene: -; CDR3 DNA: TGTGCCAGCAGTTTTGGGTTATCGGGCACCGGGGAGCTGTTTTTT; CDR3 protein: CASSFGLSGTGELFF
clone size: many; J gene: TRBJ2-1; V gene: TRBV24-1; D gene: TRBD1; CDR3 DNA: TGTGCCACCAGTGATCCCGGGACAGGGGAAGACAATGAGCAGTTCTTC; CDR3 protein: CATSDPGTGEDNEQFF
clone size: many; J gene: TRBJ1-3; V gene: TRBV20-1; D gene: -; CDR3 DNA: TGCAGTGCTAGAGATGCAATCCCCGGAAACACCATATATTTT; CDR3 protein: CSARDAIPGNTIYF
clone size: many; J gene: TRBJ1-2; V gene: TRBV7-2; D gene: TRBD1; CDR3 DNA: TGTGCCAGCAGCCATAGACAGGGGCTCTATGGCTACACCTTC; CDR3 protein: CASSHRQGLYGYTF
clone size: many; J gene: TRBJ1-1; V gene: TRBV12-5; D gene: -; CDR3 DNA: TGTGCTAGTGGTTTGGACACTGAAGCTTTCTTT; CDR3 protein: CASGLDTEAFF
clone size: few; J gene: TRBJ1-1; V gene: TRBV7-9; D gene: -; CDR3 DNA: TGTGCCAGCAGCTCTCACACAGCGAACACTGAAGCTTTCTTT; CDR3 protein: CASSSHTANTEAFF
clone size: many; J gene: TRBJ2-2; V gene: TRBV10-1; D gene: -; CDR3 DNA: TGCGCCAGCAGGAGACAGGTTAACACCGGGGAGCTGTTTTTT; CDR3 protein: CASRRQVNTGELFF
clone size: few; J gene: TRBJ1-2; V gene: TRBV12-5; D gene: -; CDR3 DNA: TGTGCTAGTGGTTTGGTACTTTCAGGGGCCGGGCCGAACTATGGCTACACCTTC; CDR3 protein: CASGLVLSGAGPNYGYTF
clone size: few; J gene: TRBJ2-1; V gene: TRBV10-3; D gene: TRBD2; CDR3 DNA: TGTGCCATCAGCACCGGGACTAGAAATATCAATGAGCAGTTCTTC; CDR3 protein: CAISTGTRNINEQFF
clone size: many; J gene: TRBJ2-7; V gene: TRBV20-1; D gene: TRBD1; CDR3 DNA: TGCAGTGCTCTGGGACAGGGGACATACTACGAGCAGTACTTC; CDR3 protein: CSALGQGTYYEQYF
clone size: few; J gene: TRBJ2-2; V gene: TRBV27; D gene: -; CDR3 DNA: TGTGCCAGCAGTTTTAAGGCCCTGGGTTATCCCACCGGGGAGCTGTTTTTT; CDR3 protein: CASSFKALGYPTGELFF
clone size: few; J gene: TRBJ2-3; V gene: TRBV4-1; D gene: TRBD2; CDR3 DNA: TGCGCCAGCAGTCTAGGTGGACTAGTCACAGATACGCAGTATTTT; CDR3 protein: CASSLGGLVTDTQYF
clone size: many; J gene: TRBJ1-2; V gene: TRBV29-1; D gene: TRBD1; CDR3 DNA: TGCAGCGTGAGGGGACAGACTGATCGAGGCTACACCTTC; CDR3 protein: CSVRGQTDRGYTF
clone size: many; J gene: TRBJ2-3; V gene: TRBV20-1; D gene: -; CDR3 DNA: TGCAGTGCTAGAGATTCTTTCCCAGATACGCAGTATTTT; CDR3 protein: CSARDSFPDTQYF
clone size: many; J gene: TRBJ1-1; V gene: TRBV29-1; D gene: -; CDR3 DNA: TGCAGCGTTGACCAGCCGGAGGCAAGGAGGGAAGCTTTCTTT; CDR3 protein: CSVDQPEARREAFF
clone size: many; J gene: TRBJ1-1; V gene: TRBV7-3; D gene: TRBD1; CDR3 DNA: TGTGCCAGCAGCGCCGGACAGGGGAACACTGAAGCTTTCTTT; CDR3 protein: CASSAGQGNTEAFF
clone size: many; J gene: TRBJ2-1; V gene: TRBV20-1; D gene: -; CDR3 DNA: TGCAGTGGAAGGGGGAGCAAGGTCGATGAGCAGTTCTTC; CDR3 protein: CSGRGSKVDEQFF
clone size: many; J gene: TRBJ2-5; V gene: TRBV11-1; D gene: TRBD1; CDR3 DNA: TGTGCCAGCAGCCTCAGGACAGGGAGAGAGACCCAGTACTTC; CDR3 protein: CASSLRTGRETQYF
clone size: -; J gene: TRBJ1-1; V gene: TRBV3-1; D gene: -; CDR3 DNA: TGTGCCAGCAGCCAAGCCGGTGAAGCTTTCTTT; CDR3 protein: CASSQAGEAFF
clone size: few; J gene: TRBJ1-6; V gene: TRBV6-5; D gene: -; CDR3 DNA: TGTGCCAGCAGTTACTCGAATGGGCCCCTCCACTTT; CDR3 protein: CASSYSNGPLHF
clone size: many; J gene: TRBJ2-1; V gene: TRBV6-1; D gene: TRBD2; CDR3 DNA: TGTGCCAGCACTAGCGGGAGGGCCTCAGATGAGCAGTTCTTC; CDR3 protein: CASTSGRASDEQFF
clone size: many; J gene: TRBJ2-3; V gene: TRBV7-2; D gene: TRBD1; CDR3 DNA: TGTGCCAGCAGCTTTATGGGACAGAGCACAGATACGCAGTATTTT; CDR3 protein: CASSFMGQSTDTQYF
clone size: many; J gene: TRBJ2-3; V gene: TRBV6-2/TRBV6-3; D gene: TRBD1; CDR3 DNA: TGTGCCAGCATAGAGAGGGGGCTTCCAGATACGCAGTATTTT; CDR3 protein: CASIERGLPDTQYF
clone size: -; J gene: TRBJ2-6; V gene: TRBV12-3/TRBV12-4; D gene: TRBD2; CDR3 DNA: TGTGCCAGCAGTTCAAGGGGAATAGCGGGTGGAACTCTCTCTGGGGCCAACGTCCTGACTTTC; CDR3 protein: CASSSRGIAGGTLSGANVLTF
clone size: -; J gene: TRBJ2-3; V gene: TRBV5-6; D gene: -; CDR3 DNA: TGTGCCAGCAGCTCGTTACTAGGAGATACGCAGTATTTT; CDR3 protein: CASSSLLGDTQYF
clone size: many; J gene: TRBJ2-5; V gene: TRBV27; D gene: TRBD1; CDR3 DNA: TGTGCCAGCAGTTCCACCCTGGGACAGAAAGAGACCCAGTACTTC; CDR3 protein: CASSSTLGQKETQYF
clone size: many; J gene: TRBJ2-5; V gene: TRBV29-1; D gene: -; CDR3 DNA: TGCAGCGTTGAATCTGGCCCCAGAGAGACCCAGTACTTC; CDR3 protein: CSVESGPRETQYF